These 17 T cell receptor beta chains originate from one sample sequenced in a study of T-cell reconstitution after alpha-beta-depleted transplantation in children. As it was prepared, the TCRbeta library received unique molecular identifiers. TCRdb reprocessed the PCR reads with MiXCR, giving one entry per CDR3 protein. The table lists about 400,000 distinct CDR3 sequences, around 21% of them singletons. Sample: PBMCs from the stem cell graft donor, taken from the stem cell graft. These receptors were obtained from a human donor who donated a stem cell graft to a child with acute myeloid leukemia.

The chain is built from TRBV6-6 and TRBJ1-2; D unclear. Deletions cut 2 bases from V and 6 bases from J, with 7 bases between. From germline, CDR1 is MNHNY and CDR2 SVGAGI (reference sequence). The CDR3 spans 12 residues. CDR3 region: CASSYAGNGYTF. DNA for the CDR3: TGTGCCAGCAGTTACGCTGGGAATGGCTACACCTTC.

This chain uses TRBV9 with TRBJ2-1; TRBD1 matches 10 bases. The CDR3 loop spans 14 amino acids. The V segment lost 2 bases and the J segment 7 bases; nucleotides outside the gene matches: 3. The germline V gene encodes CDR1 SGDLS and CDR2 YYNGEE. The CDR3, as DNA: TGTGCCAGCAGCGTCAGGACAGGGGGTAATGAGCAGTTCTTC. Residues: CASSVRTGGNEQFF.

This clonotype appeared a few times. The J gene is TRBJ2-3, the V gene TRBV5-1; no definite D call. The CDR3 sequence is 14 residues long. Per the germline V gene, CDR1 is SGHRS and CDR2 is YFSETQ. Trimming pared 2 bases from V and 1 base from J, leaving 8 bases between. The CDR3 nucleotides are TGCGCCAGCAGCTTTGACCCCGGCACAGATACGCAGTATTTT. Protein: CASSFDPGTDTQYF.

This clonotype has a count of ten or more. The chain uses TRBV30 and TRBJ1-5; D remains ambiguous. Germline lookup yields CDR1 GTSNPN and CDR2 SVGIG (reference sequence). This CDR3 region has 13 residues. Trimming left V 5 bases short and J 0 bases short, with 8 bases between. The CDR3, as DNA: TGTGCCTGGGGTATCTATAGCAATCAGCCCCAGCATTTT. Residues: CAWGIYSNQPQHF.

This clonotype was seen a few times. CDR3 residues: CASTLGGTDTQYF. The CDR3 DNA sequence: TGTGCCAGCACCCTAGGGGGCACAGATACGCAGTATTTT. The genes are TRBV28 and TRBJ2-3, with D tentatively TRBD1 (5 bases). The CDR3 sequence is 13 residues long. V lost 7 bases to trimming and J lost 1 base, with 9 bases between them. Looked up from germline, CDR1 is MDHEN and CDR2 is SYDVKM.

This clonotype came up many times. The chain employs TRBV29-1 and TRBJ2-7, with 8 bases that match TRBD2. The ends lost 1 base at V and 0 bases at J; junction bases unmatched: 11. The CDR3 extends over 17 amino acids. Looked up from germline, CDR1 is SQVTM and CDR2 is ANQGSEA. CDR3 protein: CSVEGLAGSLNSYEQYF. As DNA, the CDR3 is TGCAGCGTTGAAGGCTTAGCGGGGAGCCTGAACTCCTACGAGCAGTACTTC.

This clonotype was recorded a few times. V gene TRBV28 combines with J gene TRBJ2-1; 7 nucleotides match TRBD1. The ends lost 6 bases at V and 9 bases at J; junction bases unmatched: 8. Germline CDR1 and CDR2: MDHEN and SYDVKM. This CDR3 has 13 amino acids. In DNA, the CDR3 is TGTGCCAGCAGGGATTCAGGGGGAAGTGAGCAGTTCTTC. It yields the protein CASRDSGGSEQFF.

This clonotype was counted many times. CDR3 nucleotides: TGTGCCAGCAGCCTCCTAGCGGGAGAAACCTACGAGCAGTACTTC. Amino acids: CASSLLAGETYEQYF. The chain employs TRBV5-6 and TRBJ2-7, with 10 bases aligning to TRBD2. The J segment lost 2 bases and the V segment lost 4 bases, leaving 6 bases of the junction unmatched. Germline V gene lookup returns CDR1 SGHDT and CDR2 YYEEEE. This CDR3 region has 15 residues.

V and J are TRBV6-1 and TRBJ1-3, with D tentatively TRBD1 (5 bases). The CDR3 loop spans 15 amino acids. V was pared by 7 bases and J by 0 bases, with 13 bases between. Germline CDR1 MNHNS, CDR2 SASEGT. The CDR3 is CASILDNFSGNTIYF. CDR3 DNA sequence: TGTGCCAGCATTCTGGACAACTTCTCTGGAAACACCATATATTTT.

This clonotype appeared many times. CDR3 sequence: CASSVWELTDTQYF. DNA for the CDR3: TGTGCCAGCAGCGTCTGGGAGCTGACAGATACGCAGTATTTT. The V call is TRBV13, the J call TRBJ2-3, with D possibly matching TRBD2 (5 bases). CDR1 is PRHDT, CDR2 FYEKMQ, per germline (reference sequence). CDR3 size: 14 residues. Trimming pared 5 bases from V and 3 bases from J, leaving 12 bases between. The full variable domain, rest sourced from reference TRBV13 and TRBJ2-3, is AAGVIQSPRHLIKEKRETATLKCYPIPRHDTVYWYQQGPGQDPQFLISFYEKMQSDKGSIPDRFSAQQFSDYHSELNMSSLELGDSALYFCASSVWELTDTQYFGPGTRLTVL.

The sample holds a few counts of this clonotype. Sequence at one end of the junction differs from germline and may be a read error. J is TRBJ1-2 and V is TRBV7-3, with 9 bases matching TRBD1. CDR3 length: 12 residues. CDR1 is SGHTA and CDR2 is FQGTGA in the germline V gene. This CDR3 is CASSRDREPRSF. CDR3 bases: TGTGCCAGCAGCCGGGACAGGGAACCCAGGTCGTTC.

The chain is built from TRBV6-1 and TRBJ2-5, with D perhaps being TRBD1 or TRBD2 (6 bases each). The CDR3 length is 17 residues. Germline V gene sequence: CDR1 MNHNS, CDR2 SASEGT. V lost 3 bases and J lost 2, with 19 bases in between. The CDR3 reads CASSDDGGRAFQETQYF. The CDR3 DNA reads as TGTGCCAGCAGTGATGACGGGGGCAGGGCATTTCAAGAGACCCAGTACTTC.

This rearrangement joins TRBV27 to TRBJ2-3; D unresolved. From germline, CDR1 is MNHEY and CDR2 SMNVEV (reference sequence). This CDR3 is 14 amino acids long. Between the trimmed V and J ends, which lost 6 bases and 4 bases, there was a span of 14 bases. CDR3 loop: CASSSWGGADTQYF. The CDR3 bases are TGTGCCAGCAGCTCATGGGGTGGGGCAGATACGCAGTATTTT.

This clonotype was seen at least ten times. This chain connects TRBV12-3 or TRBV12-4 to TRBJ2-1, with 8 nucleotides matching TRBD2. The CDR3 contains 15 residues. V lost 6 bases and J lost 4; bases outside the gene matches: 8. The chain's CDR3 is CASREGLGEYNEQFF. CDR3 bases: TGTGCCAGCAGGGAGGGACTAGGAGAATACAATGAGCAGTTCTTC.

Comments on this clonotype: This likely comes from a read error, as the CDR3 has no conserved phenylalanine or tryptophan at its end. This chain joins TRBV7-3 and TRBJ2-3, with TRBD2 matching over 8 bases. Unmatched junction bases numbered 16, after V lost 5 bases and J lost 3 bases. CDR3 size: 18 residues. Looked up from germline, CDR1 is SGHTA and CDR2 is FQGTGA. CDR3 nucleotide sequence: TGTGCCAGCAGCCGTCGGGTGAAGCGGGAGTTGGGAACAGATACGCAGTATTAT. Amino acid sequence: CASSRRVKRELGTDTQYY.

This clonotype was counted at least ten times. V usage is TRBV7-2 and J usage is TRBJ2-7; 12 bases are a match to TRBD2. V gave up 2 bases and J gave up 4 bases; unmatched junction bases: 6. The CDR3 covers 16 residues. Germline lookup yields CDR1 SGHTA and CDR2 FQGNSA. The CDR3 here is CASSLNPGLAGYEQYF. CDR3 DNA: TGTGCCAGCAGCTTAAACCCCGGACTAGCGGGATACGAGCAGTACTTC.

There are many counts of this clonotype. The chain couples TRBV20-1 to TRBJ2-1, with TRBD2 matching 14 bases. The V gene's germline CDR1 is DFQATT and CDR2 SNEGSKA (reference sequence). The CDR3 extends over 15 amino acids. V lost 4 bases, J lost 8 bases, and 7 bases stayed unmatched. The CDR3 loop reads CSAKGLAGVLDEQFF. The CDR3 DNA follows: TGCAGTGCTAAGGGACTAGCGGGAGTCTTGGATGAGCAGTTCTTC.